This TCR beta chain was captured in a study of blood T cell repertoires in COVID-19. On the study more broadly: The United States, Italy and Spain supplied acute and convalescent COVID-19 samples. T cells, B-cell-depleted T cells, or PBMCs supplied cDNA or gDNA.

Germline lookup yields CDR1 LNHDA and CDR2 SQIVND (reference sequence). Losses at the gene ends were 9 bases for V and 4 bases for J; bases not matched to a gene: 2. CDR3 size: 12 residues. Original data processing: Estimated nucleated cell counts came from reference gene primer amplification. TCRdb keeps only in-frame clones here, not all; method: immunoSEQ multiplex PCR. V, J and clone size derive from that table, while D and trimming were established from the DNA sequence. The data show approximately 110,000 clones, approximately 81% seen once. The TCR comes from a man aged 35-49 years with acute or convalescent COVID-19. What was sequenced was peripheral blood. The chain carries TRBV19 and TRBJ1-5; TRBD1 aligns across 8 bases. CDR3 amino acids: CASGQGNQPQHF. The CDR3 DNA follows: TGTGCCAGCGGACAGGGTAATCAGCCCCAGCATTTT. The complete variable domain, with remaining parts taken from reference TRBV19 and TRBJ1-5, reads DGGITQSPKYLFRKEGQNVTLSCEQNLNHDAMYWYRQDPGQGLRLIYYSQIVNDFQKGDIAEGYSVSREKKESFPLTVTSAQKNPTAFYLCASGQGNQPQHFGDGTRLSIL.